Reported below is one T cell receptor beta chain. Trimming took 7 bases from V and 0 from J, leaving 13 bases between them. The CDR3 sequence is 14 residues long. Germline CDR1 SGHRS, CDR2 YFSETQ. The sample belongs to a study of memory CD4+ T cells and cytomegalovirus serostatus. The sort gate was single viable CD3+CD4+CD8-CD45RO+ cells for memory CD4+ T cells. Original methodology: Out-of-frame sequences were removed, leaving about 2.2 million distinct TCRbeta sequences. Sequenced by immunoSEQ multiplex PCR; TCRdb stores in-frame clones only, minus some. That table gives V, J and clone size, and the DNA gave D and trimming. The table includes around 53,000 clones, over 60% detected once.

This receptor was obtained from an adult in good health and CMV-seropositive. The sample consisted of memory CD4+ T cells from blood. The V and J genes are TRBV5-1 and TRBJ1-1, with D maybe TRBD1 (5 bases). The chain's CDR3 is CASSREGLNTEAFF. CDR3 coding DNA: TGCGCCAGCTCGCGTGAGGGGTTGAACACTGAAGCTTTCTTT.